This TCR beta chain comes out of a study of T-cell memory formation after mild COVID-19. Study in general: Largely, the TCR clusters proved donor specific.

Germline CDR1 is MNHEY and CDR2 is SMNVEV (reference sequence). The length of the CDR3 is 14 residues. V dropped 2 bases and J dropped 1 base, with 6 bases sitting between them. MiXCR, run by TCRdb on the 5' RACE reads, gives a single entry per CDR3 protein. The sample holds about 84,000 distinct CDR3 sequences; about 15% are singletons and the top ten take 25% to 35%. This clonotype showed up just a few times. Sequenced material: PBMCs or a T cell subset sorted from them (not recorded which). The rearrangement links TRBV27 to TRBJ1-5; the D gene is possibly TRBD1 (6 bases). The TCR sequence derives from an adult woman who had mild COVID-19 (a few samples of this study predate the infection). Cell type and time point are not known. CDR3 DNA: TGTGCCAGCAGTTTACAGGGGAGCAATCAGCCCCAGCATTTT. Its protein product is CASSLQGSNQPQHF.